Each of the 21 T cell receptor beta chains below was sequenced from the same sample in a study of control samples from healthy donors and cancer patients. Assay: immunoSEQ multiplex PCR; the TCRdb copy retains only in-frame clones and omits some. The table shows more than 95,000 clones, with around 87% occurring only once. The sequencing input was blood. The source of these receptors is a man aged 55 to 70 in good health.

J is TRBJ2-1 and V is TRBV5-1; D might be TRBD2 (6 bases). Germline loops: CDR1 SGHRS, CDR2 YFSETQ. Trimming removed 0 bases at V and 7 bases at J, with 20 bases between. The CDR3 is made up of 17 amino acids. CDR3 sequence reads: CASSLEAGRSTLNEQFF. In DNA form, the CDR3 reads TGCGCCAGCAGCTTGGAGGCGGGGAGATCTACATTGAATGAGCAGTTCTTC. The variable domain in full, with the rest retrieved from reference TRBV5-1 and TRBJ2-1, is KAGVTQTPRYLIKTRGQQVTLSCSPISGHRSVSWYQQTPGQGLQFLFEYFSETQRNKGNFPGRFSGRQFSNSRSEMNVSTLELGDSALYLCASSLEAGRSTLNEQFFGPGTRLTVL.

V is TRBV5-3 and J is TRBJ1-2; perhaps TRBD1 as D (5 bases). TRBV5-3 is treated as an ORF (open reading frame) with a function not yet certain. V was pared by 4 bases and J by 8 bases, with 12 bases between. The CDR3 has 12 residues. The CDR3 spells CARSPRDSGYTF. For the CDR3, the DNA is TGTGCCAGAAGCCCCCGGGACTCGGGCTACACCTTC.

The chain uses TRBV12-3 or TRBV12-4 and TRBJ2-2; D uncertain. The CDR3 extends over 11 amino acids. Between the trimmed V and J ends, which lost 2 bases and 7 bases, there was a span of 2 bases. The CDR3 protein is CASSLIGELFF. The CDR3 DNA follows: TGTGCCAGCAGTTTAATCGGGGAGCTGTTTTTT.

The chain links TRBV7-2 to TRBJ1-4; possible D gene TRBD1, 5 bases. From germline, CDR1 is SGHTA and CDR2 FQGNSA. The CDR3 is 13 amino acids. V was pared by 7 bases and J by 8 bases, with 14 bases between. CDR3 sequence reads: CASTLGTFEKLFF. The CDR3, as DNA: TGTGCCAGCACCCTCGGGACGTTCGAAAAACTGTTTTTT.

The chain carries TRBV6-6 and TRBJ1-2, with D unclear. The CDR3 length is 13 residues. The V and J ends lost 0 bases and 13 bases respectively, with 15 bases between them. The germline V gene encodes CDR1 MNHNY and CDR2 SVGAGI (reference sequence). CDR3 coding DNA: TGTGCCAGCAGTTACTCGCAGGAGGTGGGGTCCACCTTC. Protein sequence: CASSYSQEVGSTF.

The chain couples TRBV16 to TRBJ1-2, with D perhaps TRBD1 (5 bases). There are 12 residues in the CDR3. CDR1 is KGHSY, CDR2 FQNENV, per germline. V gave up 8 bases and J gave up 7 bases, with 14 bases separating them. CDR3 sequence: CASRDVGFGYTF. The CDR3 DNA sequence: TGTGCCAGCCGGGACGTCGGGTTTGGCTACACCTTC.

The CDR3 nucleotides read TGTGCCAGCAGCCAACACAAGGGGAGTAATTCACCCCTCCACTTT. As protein: CASSQHKGSNSPLHF. The chain carries TRBV3-1 (or the pseudogene TRBV3-2) and TRBJ1-6; maybe TRBD1 (5 bases). V gave up 2 bases and J gave up 6 bases, with 11 bases separating them. This CDR3 comprises 15 residues. CDR1 and CDR2 (germline): LGHDT, YNNKEL (reference sequence).

The V gene is TRBV9, the J gene TRBJ2-3, with 7 bases aligning to TRBD1. V shed 4 bases and J 4 bases; nucleotides not matched to a gene: 9. CDR3 length equals 15 residues. The germline gives CDR1 SGDLS, CDR2 YYNGEE. CDR3 coding DNA: TGTGCCAGCAGCCCCCGCAGACAGGGTTCAGATACGCAGTATTTT. Protein sequence: CASSPRRQGSDTQYF.

Details on this clone: Other DNA sequences in the same sample also yield this CDR3. The chain joins TRBV7-8 to TRBJ1-2; D is unresolved. Trimming stripped 1 base from V and 0 bases from J, with 6 bases between. CDR1 and CDR2 (germline): SGHVS, FQNEAQ. The CDR3 extends over 14 amino acids. The CDR3, as DNA: TGTGCCAGCAGCTTAGGAACGGCTAACTATGGCTACACCTTC. Amino acids: CASSLGTANYGYTF.

The chain uses TRBV19 and TRBJ1-1; 10 nucleotides agree with TRBD1. The CDR3 has 15 amino acids. Trimming removed 5 bases from V and 8 bases from J; junction bases left unmatched: 11. Germline CDR1 and CDR2: LNHDA and SQIVND (reference sequence). CDR3 DNA: TGTGCCAGTAGTTGGGACGCCGGGACAGGGGACGAAGCTTTCTTT. It translates to CASSWDAGTGDEAFF.

The chain uses TRBV11-2 and TRBJ1-2; 7 bases agree with TRBD1. CDR1 and CDR2 from the germline V gene are SGHAT and FQNNGV. Trimming at V came to 3 bases and at J to 3 bases, leaving 1 base not matched to a gene. This CDR3 is built from 13 residues. The CDR3 reads CASSFGTDYGYTF. For the CDR3, the DNA is TGTGCCAGCAGCTTCGGGACAGACTATGGCTACACCTTC.

The chain has TRBV25-1 and TRBJ1-2; D is uncertain. V shed 3 bases and J shed 4 bases, with 15 bases lying between them. Germline values: CDR1 MGHDK, CDR2 SYGVNS. The CDR3 is 15 amino acids. In nucleotides, the CDR3 is TGTGCCAGCAGTGAGGAAGCCCGGGGATCCTATGGCTACACCTTC. Translation gives CASSEEARGSYGYTF.

This clone was seen a handful of times. V and J are TRBV28 and TRBJ2-7, with D unresolved. CDR1 MDHEN and CDR2 SYDVKM come from the germline V gene. The V gene lost 5 bases and the J gene lost 6 bases, with 14 bases spanning the gap. This CDR3 is built from 13 residues. The CDR3 sequence: CASSNRVGPEQYF. DNA of the CDR3: TGTGCCAGCAGTAACCGCGTCGGGCCCGAGCAGTACTTC. Full variable domain (rest looked up from reference TRBV28 and TRBJ2-7): DVKVTQSSRYLVKRTGEKVFLECVQDMDHENMFWYRQDPGLGLRLIYFSYDVKMKEKGDIPEGYSVSREKKERFSLILESASTNQTSMYLCASSNRVGPEQYFGPGTRLTVT.

This chain joins TRBV7-2 and TRBJ2-3, with unresolved D. The CDR3 runs to 15 residues. Per the germline V gene, CDR1 is SGHTA and CDR2 is FQGNSA. The V and J ends lost 2 bases and 2 bases respectively, with 11 bases between them. CDR3 nucleotides: TGTGCCAGCAGCTTACTCCGGATAAACACAGATACGCAGTATTTT. Its translation is CASSLLRINTDTQYF.

CDR3 protein: CASTAWNYGYTF. The CDR3, as DNA: TGTGCCAGCACCGCTTGGAACTATGGCTACACCTTC. V and J are TRBV2 and TRBJ1-2; D ambiguous. The CDR3 covers 12 residues. The V gene's germline CDR1 is SNHLY and CDR2 FYNNEI. V lost 7 bases and J lost 2, with 8 bases in between.

The rearrangement joins TRBV10-3 to TRBJ1-2; D not resolved. This CDR3 is 16 amino acids long. Germline V gene lookup returns CDR1 ENHRY and CDR2 SYGVKD. Trimming removed 5 bases from V and 2 bases from J, with 18 bases in between. The CDR3 coding sequence is TGTGCCATCAGTACCAGCCAGACGGCACCAAACTATGGCTACACCTTC. Amino acids: CAISTSQTAPNYGYTF.

The chain employs TRBV19 and TRBJ2-1; D is ambiguous. The CDR3 spans 15 residues. The V gene lost 9 bases and the J gene lost 1 base, with 16 bases spanning the gap. Germline CDR1 reads LNHDA; CDR2 reads SQIVND (reference sequence). The CDR3 DNA reads as TGTGCCAGCGGACCTGTCGGCCTATCCTACAATGAGCAGTTCTTC. Protein: CASGPVGLSYNEQFF.

The chain joins TRBV25-1 to TRBJ1-2; no clear D gene. CDR1 MGHDK and CDR2 SYGVNS come from the germline V gene. V was pared by 1 base and J by 1 base, with 4 bases between. CDR3 length equals 13 residues. CDR3 sequence (DNA): TGTGCCAGCAGTGAATCAAGTAACTATGGCTACACCTTC. This encodes CASSESSNYGYTF.

This clone was counted between two and nine times. Mismatch with germline at one junction end may stem from a read error. The chain uses TRBV27 and TRBJ1-6; unclear D gene. CDR3 size: 13 residues. CDR1 is MNHEY and CDR2 is SMNVEV in the germline V gene (reference sequence). The DNA for the CDR3 is TGTGCCAGCAGGTTATCTTGGCATTCACCCCTCCACTTT. Amino acids: CASRLSWHSPLHF.

The chain's CDR3 is CASSLGTGSQDSPLHF. CDR3 nucleotides: TGTGCCAGCAGCTTAGGGACAGGGAGTCAAGATTCACCCCTCCACTTT. The chain couples TRBV7-9 to TRBJ1-6; 8 bases map to TRBD1. This CDR3 is built from 16 residues. The junction had 7 bases not matched to a gene; V was cut back by 1 base and J by 8 bases. Germline loops: CDR1 SEHNR, CDR2 FQNEAQ (reference sequence).

J is TRBJ1-1 and V is TRBV9, with D unresolved. V was cut by 0 bases and J by 8 bases, with 8 bases left in between. This CDR3 comprises 12 residues. Looked up from germline, CDR1 is SGDLS and CDR2 is YYNGEE. The CDR3 is CASSVGSEEAFF. Written as DNA, the CDR3 is TGTGCCAGCAGCGTAGGGTCCGAAGAAGCTTTCTTT.